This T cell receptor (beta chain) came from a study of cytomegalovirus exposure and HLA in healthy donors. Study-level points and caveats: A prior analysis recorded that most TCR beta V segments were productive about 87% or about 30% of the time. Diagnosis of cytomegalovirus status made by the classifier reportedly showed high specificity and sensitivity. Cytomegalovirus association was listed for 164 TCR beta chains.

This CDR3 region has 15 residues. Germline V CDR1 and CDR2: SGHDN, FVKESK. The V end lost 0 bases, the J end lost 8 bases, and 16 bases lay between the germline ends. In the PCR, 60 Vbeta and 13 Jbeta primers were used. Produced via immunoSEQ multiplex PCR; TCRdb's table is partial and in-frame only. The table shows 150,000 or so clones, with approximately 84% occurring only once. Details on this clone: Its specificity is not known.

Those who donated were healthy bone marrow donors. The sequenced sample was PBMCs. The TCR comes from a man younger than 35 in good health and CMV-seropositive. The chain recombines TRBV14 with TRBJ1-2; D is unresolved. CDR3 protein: CASSQDPRGGKGYTF. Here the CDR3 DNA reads TGTGCCAGCAGCCAAGACCCCCGGGGTGGTAAGGGCTACACCTTC.